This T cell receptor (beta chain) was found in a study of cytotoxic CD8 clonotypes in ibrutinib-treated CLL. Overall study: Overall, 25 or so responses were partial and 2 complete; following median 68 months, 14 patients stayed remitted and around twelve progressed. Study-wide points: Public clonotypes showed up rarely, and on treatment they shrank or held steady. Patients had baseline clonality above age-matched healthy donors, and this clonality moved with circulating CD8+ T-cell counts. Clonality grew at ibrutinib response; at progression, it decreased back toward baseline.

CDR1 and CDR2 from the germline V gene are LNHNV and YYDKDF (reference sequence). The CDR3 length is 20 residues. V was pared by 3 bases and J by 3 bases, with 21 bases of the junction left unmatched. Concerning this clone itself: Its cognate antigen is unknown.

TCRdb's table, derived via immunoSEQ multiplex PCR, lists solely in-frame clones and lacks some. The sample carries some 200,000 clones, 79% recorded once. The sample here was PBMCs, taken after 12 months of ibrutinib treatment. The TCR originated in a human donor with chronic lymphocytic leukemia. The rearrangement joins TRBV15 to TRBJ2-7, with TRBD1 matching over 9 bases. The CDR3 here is CATSSPEARGQGIGSYEQYF. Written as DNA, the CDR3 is TGTGCCACCAGCAGCCCCGAAGCTCGGGGACAGGGAATCGGGAGCTACGAGCAGTACTTC.